This T cell receptor beta chain is from a study of response to subunit inactivated influenza vaccine. In TCRdb, the RT-PCR reads were re-called with MiXCR into one record per CDR3 protein. The sample has about 500,000 distinct CDR3 sequences, 16% seen once. Overall study results and limits: The authors proposed limited new T cell recruitment per seasonal influenza vaccination.

A note on this clonotype: What it recognizes is unknown.

CDR1 and CDR2 (germline): MNHEY, SMNVEV (reference sequence). V lost 3 bases to trimming and J lost 11 bases, with 8 bases between them. This CDR3 has 11 residues. The source was CD4+ T cells sorted from PBMCs, collected around 25 months after vaccination. The chain combines TRBV27 with TRBJ2-1, with D maybe TRBD1 (6 bases). This receptor was identified in a man between 50 and 75 years old who received an inactivated influenza vaccine. CDR3 protein: CASSLTGKQFF. In DNA form, the CDR3 reads TGTGCCAGCAGTTTGACAGGCAAGCAGTTCTTC.